This TCR beta chain stems from a study of cytomegalovirus exposure and HLA in healthy donors (dated 2017 in TCRdb). With regard to the full study: According to an earlier analysis of several hundred of the donors, 200 million or so T cells yielded roughly 110 million unique TCR beta sequences and approximately 300 Gb of sequence data. HLA typing covered class I and class II loci at four-digit resolution. Donor age, sex, ethnicity and CMV serostatus were compiled alongside the repertoire data. In a later genetic analysis, genome-wide SNP genotypes for about three fifths of the roughly 670 donors were used, and that subset was treated as a discovery cohort. Rather than drawing on any new phenotypic data, the later analysis identified candidate immune exposures from TCR beta sequences and the way those sequences occurred across donors. The study profiled the T cell repertoires of fewer than 850 subjects by immunosequencing and related them to cytomegalovirus serostatus. The number of typed donors differed by locus: about 620-640 for A, B, C, DRB1 and DQB1; some 540 for DQA1; approximately 610 for DPA1; and 400 to 480 for DPB1. Roughly 300 gigabases of sequencing data and some 85 million unique TCR sequences were included in an early release covering several hundred HLA-typed donors. An earlier analysis of 587 of the donors used high-throughput TCR beta sequencing to judge whether each TCR beta V gene segment behaved as functional or pseudogenic. Among around 400 genotyped donors of the cohort, an average of approximately 250,000 unique TCR beta nucleotide sequences were sequenced per donor, roughly 20% of them non-productive. Along with the 666-subject first cohort, a separate validation cohort of over a hundred different subjects was used. The study combined high-throughput TCR immunosequencing, statistical association of individual TCRs with disease status, and machine learning to predict cytomegalovirus infection status. Every discovery cohort repertoire had been produced on one sequencing platform. A later analysis re-examined previously published TCR beta repertoires from about 700 donors and added high-resolution HLA genotyping to investigate patterns of TCR occurrence. Of the roughly 400 genotyped donors, 65% to 90% fell in the genetic ancestry cluster associated with self-reported Caucasian donors. The aim of the study was to test whether cataloging public T cell receptors could identify signatures of past pathogen exposure. Because of strong linkage in the cohort, four to six DR-DQ haplotypes were treated as single units for association and clustering. The full study reports these points: HLA typing was unavailable for some donors at each locus, so association tests used only the typed subset. Immune exposure information for the cohort was limited to CMV serostatus. The study listed over 150 TCR beta chains as associated with cytomegalovirus. Specific HLA alleles were associated with 15,000 to 20,000 TCR beta sequences at a false discovery rate of 0.05 in a later analysis. Compared with the approximately 700-donor mean, donors in an Asian-associated ancestry cluster had fewer N-insertions in productive TCRs, according to a later genetic analysis. Broadly in line with IMGT annotations, most TCR beta V segments showed up in productive rearrangements about 90% or about 30% of the time in an earlier analysis of approximately 600 of the donors. According to a later analysis, TCR association rates differed among HLA loci, with DRB1 alleles showing the most associated TCRs and HLA-C alleles showing the fewest. A cluster of highly shared sequence variants was judged likely to represent a technical artifact of the sequencing pipeline. A further reported finding was that TCR beta sequences accurately predicted the HLA-A and HLA-B alleles for most subjects in the first cohort. A later analysis found that most CMV-associated TCR beta chains appeared HLA-restricted, with HLA associations seemingly driven largely by CMV exposure. Most TCR sequences were observed very rarely across donors, whereas some public TCRs were present in many individuals. In vitro tests confirmed that a few of the cytomegalovirus-associated TCR beta chains recognize cytomegalovirus antigens. The authors suggested that the approach could potentially be generalized to other disease states and immunological phenotypes. Correlated functional status among segregating V segments might reflect linkage disequilibrium, but an unknown experimental factor could not be ruled out. Only TCR beta chains were sequenced in this cohort, and the absence of alpha or paired-chain data limited detectable features. An association between a missense DCLRE1C variant and V-gene and J-gene trimming of TCR beta chains was found in a later genetic analysis and replicated in an independent cohort. Compared with equally common non-associated chains, HLA-associated TCR beta chains in a later analysis were more clonally expanded and had lower generation probabilities. The presence/absence analyses assumed that sequencing depth was roughly uniform across donors, and that assumption may not be true. In a later analysis, several top co-occurrence clusters were reported to appear linked to parvovirus B19, influenza, CMV and Epstein-Barr virus. Cytomegalovirus status was reported to be diagnosed by the classifier with high specificity and sensitivity in both the original and validation cohorts. Roughly 17 rarely observed V segments, including chromosome 9 orphons, were excluded from the earlier analysis of several hundred of the donors because counts were too low. Because the 87-base-pair reads could not distinguish some IMGT-functional V segments, including TRBV6-2 and TRBV6-3, those segments were excluded. Assigning TCR associations to individual alleles was difficult when HLA alleles, especially DR and DQ, strongly co-occurred.

In total, around 600 healthy bone marrow donors made up the cohort. At the time of sampling, every cohort member was nominally healthy, though immune exposures that went unrecorded were likely present. The donor tested CMV seronegative and was one of the 352 seronegative cohort members. Each donor provided a peripheral blood sample, and peripheral blood mononuclear cells were used for TCR beta sequencing. The Qiagen DNeasy Blood Extraction Kit was used to extract genomic DNA from the blood cell samples. The library was made by the immunoSEQ multiplex PCR assay. For the multiplex PCR, a mixture combining 60 forward primers for TCR Vbeta segments and 13 reverse primers for TCR Jbeta segments was used. A multiplex PCR assay on genomic DNA amplified the CDR3 region of rearranged TCR beta genes. On the Illumina HiSeq System, the amplified TCR beta libraries were sequenced as 87-base-pair reads. The authors' pipeline ran thus. A later analysis tallied around 82 million unique TCR beta chains across the 666 repertoires, and some 12 million of those chains were shared by two or more donors. Raw reads were error-corrected and collapsed into unique sequences by a nearest-neighbor algorithm in which closely related sequences were merged to remove PCR and sequencing errors. Alignment of CDR3 sequences to IMGT reference sequences was used to assign V, D and J gene segments. Each retained sequence needed at least a six-nucleotide match to both a V gene segment and a J gene segment. A rearrangement counted as productive if the CDR3 had no stop codons and remained in frame with V and J, and every other rearrangement counted as non-productive. Following IMGT convention, CDR3 was defined as the stretch from the second conserved V-encoded cysteine to the conserved J-encoded phenylalanine. Sequences without an unambiguous match to a single V gene segment were excluded from the earlier analysis of 450 to 750 of the donors. In an earlier analysis of almost 600 of the donors, a V segment was called functional when productive rearrangements were above 56.7%, and segregating when the standard deviation between donors exceeded 5%. A statistical classification framework was built for diagnosing cytomegalovirus status from the catalog of TCR beta chain sequences. V and J gene assignment, in a later analysis, came from comparing TCR nucleotide sequences with IMGT/GENE-DB human TR gene sequences. In a later analysis, CDR3 sequences and most-parsimonious VDJ recombination scenarios were assigned using the TCRdist pipeline. In a later analysis, each TCR beta chain was defined by its CDR3 amino acid sequence together with its V-gene family, and reads lacking a unique V-gene family were excluded. A later analysis removed nearly 600 highly shared, low-generation-probability nucleotide sequences to deal with suspected cross-contamination and a sequencing artifact. For each public chain, a later analysis derived a clonal expansion index from normalized ranks of inferred template counts within each repertoire. A later analysis computed generation probabilities with a VDJ recombination model fitted to out-of-frame rearrangements, and checked the results against IGoR. In a later analysis, hypergeometric tests were used to score TCR-TCR, TCR-HLA and TCR-CMV co-occurrence, with a repertoire-size bias correction applied to TCR pairs. To estimate false discovery rates, a later analysis permuted the HLA or CMV assignments 20 times. In a later analysis, co-occurring TCRs were grouped with DBSCAN, and TCRdist sequence similarity was added when clustering was performed within HLA-allele-positive subsets. Co-occurrence clustering excluded repertoires with fewer than 30,000 or more than 120,000 public chains, plus five with anomalous nucleotide sharing. What TCRdb holds here is the immuneACCESS table cut down to in-frame rearrangements. Part of the clones is not present; checked against another copy, under half of the missing clones reflect an unresolved V gene, and the others are unexplained. The V and J calls and the clone size are those of that table, but D and trimming were determined from the DNA. This sample gives some 100,000 clones in total; 60% to 75% of them show up just once. The ten largest make up under 2% of the sample.

The germline V gene supplies CDR1 LGHNA and CDR2 YNFKEQ. The CDR3 spans 20 residues, from the cysteine through the phenylalanine. This entry keeps only the CDR3 DNA: 60 bases, framed from base 1. In this sample, this clone turned up a few times. What this receptor recognizes is not known. The input lacks base qualities; no much larger clone sits a single base away. Sample: PBMCs. The rearrangement joined TRBV4-2 to TRBJ2-5, and 12 bases in between align with TRBD2. The J call may be wrong; the DNA end is better matched by TRBJ2-7. This clonotype originated in a middle-aged woman in good health and CMV-seronegative. The bases are TGTGCCAGCAGCCAAGTGGGAGCGAGACTAGCGGGAGTATTTTTTTACGAGCAGTACTTC. It codes for CASSQVGARLAGVFFYEQYF.